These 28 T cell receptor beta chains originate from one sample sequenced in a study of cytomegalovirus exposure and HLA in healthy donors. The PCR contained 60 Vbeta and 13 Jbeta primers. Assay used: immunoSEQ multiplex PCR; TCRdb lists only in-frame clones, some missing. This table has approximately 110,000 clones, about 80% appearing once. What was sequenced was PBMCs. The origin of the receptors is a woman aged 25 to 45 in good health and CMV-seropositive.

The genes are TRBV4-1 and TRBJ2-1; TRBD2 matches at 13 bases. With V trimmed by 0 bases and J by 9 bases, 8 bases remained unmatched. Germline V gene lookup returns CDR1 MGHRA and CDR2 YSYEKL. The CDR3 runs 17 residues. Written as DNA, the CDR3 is TGCGCCAGCAGCCAAGAAGGAACTAGCGGGGGGGCGCGTGAGCAGTTCTTC. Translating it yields CASSQEGTSGGAREQFF.

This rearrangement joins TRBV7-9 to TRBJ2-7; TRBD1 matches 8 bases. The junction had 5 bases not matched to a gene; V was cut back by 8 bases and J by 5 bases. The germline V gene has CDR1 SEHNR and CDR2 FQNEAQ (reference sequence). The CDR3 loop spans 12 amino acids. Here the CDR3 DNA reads TGTGCCAGCCGGACAGGGTTCAACGAGCAGTACTTC. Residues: CASRTGFNEQYF.

The CDR3 spells CATSRDEGAGNTIYF. The CDR3 region has the DNA TGTGCCACCAGCAGAGATGAAGGAGCTGGAAACACCATATATTTT. The rearrangement joins TRBV15 to TRBJ1-3, with D unclear. Germline V gene sequence: CDR1 LNHNV, CDR2 YYDKDF (reference sequence). Trimming removed 0 bases at V and 2 bases at J, with 8 bases between. This CDR3 region has 15 residues.

This CDR3 is CASSQDAGQVNYGYTF. The CDR3 DNA is TGTGCCAGCAGCCAAGATGCAGGACAGGTGAACTATGGCTACACCTTC. The rearrangement joins TRBV4-2 to TRBJ1-2; 7 bases map to TRBD1. CDR3 length: 16 amino acids. CDR1 and CDR2 (germline): LGHNA, YNFKEQ. Trimming took 0 bases from V and 2 from J; bases not matched to a gene: 6.

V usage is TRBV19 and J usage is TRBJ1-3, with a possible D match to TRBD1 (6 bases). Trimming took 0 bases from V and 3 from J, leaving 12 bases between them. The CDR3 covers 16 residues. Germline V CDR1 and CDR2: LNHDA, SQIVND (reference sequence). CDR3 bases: TGTGCCAGTAGTATAGAGGGCAGGGGATATGGAAACACCATATATTTT. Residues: CASSIEGRGYGNTIYF.

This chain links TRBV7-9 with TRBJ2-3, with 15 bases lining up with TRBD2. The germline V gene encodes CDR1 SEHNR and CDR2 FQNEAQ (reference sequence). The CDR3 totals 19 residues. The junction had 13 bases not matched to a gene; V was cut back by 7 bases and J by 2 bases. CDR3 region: CASILPGLAGGHPTDTQYF. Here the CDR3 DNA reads TGTGCCAGCATCCTCCCGGGACTAGCGGGGGGCCACCCCACAGATACGCAGTATTTT.

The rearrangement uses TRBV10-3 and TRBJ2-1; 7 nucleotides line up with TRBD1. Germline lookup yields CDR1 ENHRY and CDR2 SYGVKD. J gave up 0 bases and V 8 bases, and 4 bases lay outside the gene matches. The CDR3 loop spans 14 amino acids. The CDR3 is CAIGGQSSYNEQFF. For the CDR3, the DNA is TGTGCCATCGGGGGACAGAGCTCCTACAATGAGCAGTTCTTC.

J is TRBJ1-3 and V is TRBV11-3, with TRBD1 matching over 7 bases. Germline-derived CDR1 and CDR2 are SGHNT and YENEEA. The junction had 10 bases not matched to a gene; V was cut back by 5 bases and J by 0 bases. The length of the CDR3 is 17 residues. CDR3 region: CASSIGTVSSSGNTIYF. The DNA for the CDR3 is TGTGCCAGCAGCATAGGGACAGTATCGAGCTCTGGAAACACCATATATTTT.

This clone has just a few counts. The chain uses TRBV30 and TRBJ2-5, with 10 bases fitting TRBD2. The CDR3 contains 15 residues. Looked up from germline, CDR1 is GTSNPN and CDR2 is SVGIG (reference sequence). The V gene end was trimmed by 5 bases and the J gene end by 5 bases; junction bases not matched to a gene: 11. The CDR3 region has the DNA TGTGCCTGGGGGGGGTGGCTAGCGGGAGTGGAGACCCAGTACTTC. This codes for CAWGGWLAGVETQYF. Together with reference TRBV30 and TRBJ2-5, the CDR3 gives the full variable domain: SQTIHQWPATLVQPVGSPLSLECTVEGTSNPNLYWYRQAAGRGLQLLFYSVGIGQISSEVPQNLSASRPQDRQFILSSKKLLLSDSGFYLCAWGGWLAGVETQYFGPGTRLLVL.

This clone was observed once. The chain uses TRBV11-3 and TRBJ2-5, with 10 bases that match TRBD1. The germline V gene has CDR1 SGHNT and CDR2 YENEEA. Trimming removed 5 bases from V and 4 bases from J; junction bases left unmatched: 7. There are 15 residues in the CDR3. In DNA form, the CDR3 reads TGTGCCAGCAGCCTAGGACAGGGGGACGGAGAGACCCAGTACTTC. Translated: CASSLGQGDGETQYF.

CDR3 protein: CASSATGWEIETQYF. CDR3 coding DNA: TGTGCCAGCAGTGCGACAGGGTGGGAGATAGAGACCCAGTACTTC. J is TRBJ2-5 and V is TRBV27; TRBD1 agrees at 7 bases. The V segment lost 5 bases and the J segment 4 bases; nucleotides outside the gene matches: 10. This CDR3 is 15 amino acids long. Germline CDR1 reads MNHEY; CDR2 reads SMNVEV (reference sequence).

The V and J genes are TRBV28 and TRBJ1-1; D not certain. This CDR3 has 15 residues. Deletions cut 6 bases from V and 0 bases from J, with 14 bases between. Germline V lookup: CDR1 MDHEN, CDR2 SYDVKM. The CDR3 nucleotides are TGTGCCAGCAGCACCTTCAAGCGAATGAACACTGAAGCTTTCTTT. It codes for CASSTFKRMNTEAFF. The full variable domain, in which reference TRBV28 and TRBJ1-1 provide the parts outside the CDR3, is DVKVTQSSRYLVKRTGEKVFLECVQDMDHENMFWYRQDPGLGLRLIYFSYDVKMKEKGDIPEGYSVSREKKERFSLILESASTNQTSMYLCASSTFKRMNTEAFFGQGTRLTVV.

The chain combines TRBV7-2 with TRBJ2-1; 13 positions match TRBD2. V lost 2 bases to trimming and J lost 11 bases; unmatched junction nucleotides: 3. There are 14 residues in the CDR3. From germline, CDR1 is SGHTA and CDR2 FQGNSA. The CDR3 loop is CASSLSGTSGKQFF. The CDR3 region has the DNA TGTGCCAGCAGCTTATCAGGGACTAGCGGGAAGCAGTTCTTC.

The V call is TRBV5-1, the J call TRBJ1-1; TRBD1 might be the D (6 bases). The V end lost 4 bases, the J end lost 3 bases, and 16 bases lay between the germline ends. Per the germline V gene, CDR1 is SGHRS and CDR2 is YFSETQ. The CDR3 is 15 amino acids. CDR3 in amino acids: CASSPVTGTYTEAFF. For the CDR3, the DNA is TGCGCCAGCAGCCCTGTCACGGGGACATACACTGAAGCTTTCTTT.

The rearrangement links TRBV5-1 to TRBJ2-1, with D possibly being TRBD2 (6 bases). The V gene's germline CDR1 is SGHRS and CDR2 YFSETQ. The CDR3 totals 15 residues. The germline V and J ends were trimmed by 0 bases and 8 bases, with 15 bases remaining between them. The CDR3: CASSLVVAGTDEQFF. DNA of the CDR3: TGCGCCAGCAGCTTGGTGGTAGCAGGGACTGATGAGCAGTTCTTC.

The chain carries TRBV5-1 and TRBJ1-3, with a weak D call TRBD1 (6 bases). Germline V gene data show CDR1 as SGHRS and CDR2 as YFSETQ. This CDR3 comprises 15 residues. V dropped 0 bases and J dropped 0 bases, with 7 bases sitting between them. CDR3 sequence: CASSLDRDSGNTIYF. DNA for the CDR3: TGCGCCAGCAGCTTGGACAGGGACTCTGGAAACACCATATATTTT. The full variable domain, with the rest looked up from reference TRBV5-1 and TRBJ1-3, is KAGVTQTPRYLIKTRGQQVTLSCSPISGHRSVSWYQQTPGQGLQFLFEYFSETQRNKGNFPGRFSGRQFSNSRSEMNVSTLELGDSALYLCASSLDRDSGNTIYFGEGSWLTVV.

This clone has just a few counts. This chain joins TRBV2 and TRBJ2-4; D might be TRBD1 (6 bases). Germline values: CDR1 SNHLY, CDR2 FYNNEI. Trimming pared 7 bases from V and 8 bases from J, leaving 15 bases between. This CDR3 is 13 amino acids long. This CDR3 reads CASKSMGAYIQYF. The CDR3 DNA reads TGTGCCAGCAAATCCATGGGGGCGTACATTCAGTACTTC.

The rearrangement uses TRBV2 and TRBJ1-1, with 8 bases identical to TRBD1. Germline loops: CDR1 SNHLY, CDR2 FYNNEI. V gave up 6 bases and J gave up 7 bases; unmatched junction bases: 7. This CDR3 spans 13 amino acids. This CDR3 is CASRRTTGDEAFF. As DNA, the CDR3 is TGTGCCAGCAGGCGAACGACAGGGGATGAAGCTTTCTTT.

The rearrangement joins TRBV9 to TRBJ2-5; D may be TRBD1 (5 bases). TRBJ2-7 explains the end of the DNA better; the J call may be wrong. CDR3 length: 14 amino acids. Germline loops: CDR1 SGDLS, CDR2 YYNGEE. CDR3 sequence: CASSVGGDTYEQYF. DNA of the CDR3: TGTGCCAGCAGCGTAGGGGGCGATACCTACGAGCAGTACTTC.

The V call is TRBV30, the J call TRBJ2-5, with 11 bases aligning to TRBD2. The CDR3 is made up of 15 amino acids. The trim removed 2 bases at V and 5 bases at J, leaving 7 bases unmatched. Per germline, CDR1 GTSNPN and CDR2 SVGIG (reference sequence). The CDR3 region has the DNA TGTGCCTGGAGTCTTTTAGCGGGGGGGAGGGAGACCCAGTACTTC. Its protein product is CAWSLLAGGRETQYF. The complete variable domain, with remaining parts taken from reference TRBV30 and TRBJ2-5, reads SQTIHQWPATLVQPVGSPLSLECTVEGTSNPNLYWYRQAAGRGLQLLFYSVGIGQISSEVPQNLSASRPQDRQFILSSKKLLLSDSGFYLCAWSLLAGGRETQYFGPGTRLLVL.

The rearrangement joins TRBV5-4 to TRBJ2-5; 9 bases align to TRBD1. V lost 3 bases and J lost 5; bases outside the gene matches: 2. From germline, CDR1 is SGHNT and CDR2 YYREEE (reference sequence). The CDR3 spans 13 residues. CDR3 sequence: CASSSDRGETQYF. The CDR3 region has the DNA TGTGCCAGCAGCTCCGACAGGGGGGAGACCCAGTACTTC.

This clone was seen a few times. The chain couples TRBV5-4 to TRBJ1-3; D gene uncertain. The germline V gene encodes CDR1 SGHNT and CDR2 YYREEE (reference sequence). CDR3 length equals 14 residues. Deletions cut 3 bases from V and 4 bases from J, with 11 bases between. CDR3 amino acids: CASSSMGAGNTIYF. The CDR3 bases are TGTGCCAGCAGCTCCATGGGCGCGGGAAACACCATATATTTT.

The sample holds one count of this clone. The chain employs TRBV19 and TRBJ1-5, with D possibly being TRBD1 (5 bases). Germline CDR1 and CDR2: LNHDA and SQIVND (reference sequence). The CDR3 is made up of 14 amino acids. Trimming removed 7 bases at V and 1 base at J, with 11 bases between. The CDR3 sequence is CASTYGASNQPQHF. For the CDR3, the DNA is TGTGCCAGTACGTATGGGGCCAGCAATCAGCCCCAGCATTTT.

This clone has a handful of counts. CDR3 nucleotide sequence: TGCGCCAGCAGCCAAGACTCAGCGGGAAAACTGTTTTTT. Protein product: CASSQDSAGKLFF. The V call is TRBV4-1, the J call TRBJ1-4, with no clear D. V dropped 0 bases and J dropped 10 bases, with 9 bases sitting between them. Germline V CDR1 and CDR2: MGHRA, YSYEKL. The CDR3 contains 13 residues.

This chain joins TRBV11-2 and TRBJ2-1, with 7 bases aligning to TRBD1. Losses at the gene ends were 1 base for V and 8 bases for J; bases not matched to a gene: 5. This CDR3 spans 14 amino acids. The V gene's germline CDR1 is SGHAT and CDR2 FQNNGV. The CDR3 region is CASSLARQGDEQFF. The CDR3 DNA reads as TGTGCCAGCAGCTTAGCTCGCCAGGGGGATGAGCAGTTCTTC.

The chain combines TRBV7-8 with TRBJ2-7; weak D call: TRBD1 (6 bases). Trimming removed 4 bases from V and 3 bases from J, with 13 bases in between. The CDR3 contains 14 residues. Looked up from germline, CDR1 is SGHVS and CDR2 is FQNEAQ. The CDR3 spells CASSSRTDYYEQYF. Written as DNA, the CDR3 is TGTGCCAGCAGCTCGCGGACAGATTACTACGAGCAGTACTTC. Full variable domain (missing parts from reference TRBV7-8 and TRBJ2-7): GAGVSQSPRYKVAKRGQDVALRCDPISGHVSLFWYQQALGQGPEFLTYFQNEAQLDKSGLPSDRFFAERPEGSVSTLKIQRTQQEDSAVYLCASSSRTDYYEQYFGPGTRLTVT.

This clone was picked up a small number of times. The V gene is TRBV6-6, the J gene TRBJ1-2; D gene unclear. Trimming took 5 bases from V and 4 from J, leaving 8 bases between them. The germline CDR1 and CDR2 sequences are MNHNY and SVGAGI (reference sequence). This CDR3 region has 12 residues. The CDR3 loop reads CASSTSGYGYTF. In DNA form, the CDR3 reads TGTGCCAGCAGTACATCAGGCTATGGCTACACCTTC.

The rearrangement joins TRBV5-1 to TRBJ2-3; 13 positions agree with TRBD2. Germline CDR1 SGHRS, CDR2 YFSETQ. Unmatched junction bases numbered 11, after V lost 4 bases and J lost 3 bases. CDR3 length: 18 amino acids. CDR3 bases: TGCGCCAGCAGCGAAGGACTAGCGGGGGCCCTACTTACAGATACGCAGTATTTT. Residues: CASSEGLAGALLTDTQYF.